This TCR beta chain was found in a study of cytomegalovirus exposure and HLA in healthy donors. General study points: Reportedly, diagnosis of cytomegalovirus status by the classifier showed high specificity and sensitivity. HLA alleles were associated with around 17,000 TCR beta sequences in a later analysis at 0.05 false discovery rate.

With 60 Vbeta and 13 Jbeta primers, the PCR was carried out. Data came from immunoSEQ multiplex PCR; TCRdb stores just in-frame clones and leaves some out. Of 150,000 to 200,000 clones listed, around 77% are singletons. As for this clone: The antigen is not known.

After removal of 6 bases from V and 2 bases from J, the junction contained 11 bases not matched to a gene. Germline CDR1 and CDR2: ENHRY and SYGVKD. The length of the CDR3 is 16 residues. The sample comprised PBMCs. This chain uses TRBV10-3 with TRBJ1-2; 8 bases are shared with TRBD1. This receptor was obtained from a woman aged 30 to 39 in good health and CMV-seronegative. The CDR3 here is CAISEGQGTLNYGYTF. CDR3 bases: TGTGCCATCAGCGAAGGACAGGGTACCTTAAACTATGGCTACACCTTC.